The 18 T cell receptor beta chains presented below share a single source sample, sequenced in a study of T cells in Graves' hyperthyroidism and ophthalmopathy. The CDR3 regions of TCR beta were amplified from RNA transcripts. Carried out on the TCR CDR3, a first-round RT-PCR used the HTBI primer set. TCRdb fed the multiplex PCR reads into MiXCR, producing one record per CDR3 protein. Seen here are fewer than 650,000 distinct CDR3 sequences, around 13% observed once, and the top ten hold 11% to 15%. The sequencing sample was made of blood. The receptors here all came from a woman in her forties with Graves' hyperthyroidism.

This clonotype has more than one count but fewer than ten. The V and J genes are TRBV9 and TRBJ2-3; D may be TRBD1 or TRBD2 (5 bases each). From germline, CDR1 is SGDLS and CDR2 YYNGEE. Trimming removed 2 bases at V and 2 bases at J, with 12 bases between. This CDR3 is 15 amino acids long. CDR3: CASSVGPYNTDTQYF. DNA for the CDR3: TGTGCCAGCAGCGTGGGACCATATAACACAGATACGCAGTATTTT.

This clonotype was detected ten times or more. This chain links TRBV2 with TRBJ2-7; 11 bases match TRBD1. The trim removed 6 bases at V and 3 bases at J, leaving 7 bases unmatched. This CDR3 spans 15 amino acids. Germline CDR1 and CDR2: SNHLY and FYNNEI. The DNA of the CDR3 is TGTGCCAGCAGCTTATCGGGACAGGGGGACTACGAGCAGTACTTC. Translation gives CASSLSGQGDYEQYF.

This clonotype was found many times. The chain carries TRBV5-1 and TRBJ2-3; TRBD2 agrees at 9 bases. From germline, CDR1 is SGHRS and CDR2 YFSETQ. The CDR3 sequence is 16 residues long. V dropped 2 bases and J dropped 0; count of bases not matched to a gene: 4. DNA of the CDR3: TGCGCCAGCAGCTTTAAGCGGGAGGCGAGCACAGATACGCAGTATTTT. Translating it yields CASSFKREASTDTQYF.

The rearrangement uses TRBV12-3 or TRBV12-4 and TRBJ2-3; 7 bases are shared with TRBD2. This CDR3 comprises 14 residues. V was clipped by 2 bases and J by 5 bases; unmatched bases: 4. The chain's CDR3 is CASSLRLAVDTQYF. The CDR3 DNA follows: TGTGCCAGCAGTTTACGGCTAGCGGTAGATACGCAGTATTTT.

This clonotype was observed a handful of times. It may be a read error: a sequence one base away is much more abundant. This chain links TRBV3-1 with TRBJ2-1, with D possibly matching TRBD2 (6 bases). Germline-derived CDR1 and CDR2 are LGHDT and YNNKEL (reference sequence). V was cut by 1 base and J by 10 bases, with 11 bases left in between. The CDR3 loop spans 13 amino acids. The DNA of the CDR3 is TGTGCCAGCAGCCAAGGGAACGGAGGGGAGCAGTTCTTC. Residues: CASSQGNGGEQFF.

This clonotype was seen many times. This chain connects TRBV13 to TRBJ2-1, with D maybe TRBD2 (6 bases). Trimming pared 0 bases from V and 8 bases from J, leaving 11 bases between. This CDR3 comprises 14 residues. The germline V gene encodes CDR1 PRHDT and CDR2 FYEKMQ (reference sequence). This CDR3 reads CASSLGLALHEQFF. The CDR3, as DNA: TGTGCCAGCAGCTTAGGACTAGCACTACATGAGCAGTTCTTC.

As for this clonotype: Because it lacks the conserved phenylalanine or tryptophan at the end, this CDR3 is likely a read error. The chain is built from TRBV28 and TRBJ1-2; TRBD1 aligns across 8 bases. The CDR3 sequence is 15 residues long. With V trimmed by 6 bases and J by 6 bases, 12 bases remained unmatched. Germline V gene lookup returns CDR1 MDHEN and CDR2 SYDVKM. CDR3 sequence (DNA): TGTGCCAGCAGCCCTGGGGGACAGGTCGTTGATGGCTACACCCTC. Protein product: CASSPGGQVVDGYTL.

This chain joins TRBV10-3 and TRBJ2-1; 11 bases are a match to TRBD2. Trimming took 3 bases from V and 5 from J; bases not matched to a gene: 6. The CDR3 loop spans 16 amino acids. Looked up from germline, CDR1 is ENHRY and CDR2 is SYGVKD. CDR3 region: CAISDWGTSGHNEQFF. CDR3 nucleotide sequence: TGTGCCATCAGTGACTGGGGGACTAGCGGACACAATGAGCAGTTCTTC.

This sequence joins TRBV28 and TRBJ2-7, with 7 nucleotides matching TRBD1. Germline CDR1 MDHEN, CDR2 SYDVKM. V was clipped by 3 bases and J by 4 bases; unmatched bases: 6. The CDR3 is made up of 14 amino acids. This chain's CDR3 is CASSFQTGLYEQYF. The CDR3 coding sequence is TGTGCCAGCAGTTTCCAGACAGGGCTATACGAGCAGTACTTC.

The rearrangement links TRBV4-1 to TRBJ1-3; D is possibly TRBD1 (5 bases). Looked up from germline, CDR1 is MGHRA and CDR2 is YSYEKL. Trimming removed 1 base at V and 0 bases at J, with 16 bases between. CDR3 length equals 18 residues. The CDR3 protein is CASSQGGQGLFSGNTIYF. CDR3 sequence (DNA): TGCGCCAGCAGCCAAGGCGGCCAGGGCCTTTTCTCTGGAAACACCATATATTTT.

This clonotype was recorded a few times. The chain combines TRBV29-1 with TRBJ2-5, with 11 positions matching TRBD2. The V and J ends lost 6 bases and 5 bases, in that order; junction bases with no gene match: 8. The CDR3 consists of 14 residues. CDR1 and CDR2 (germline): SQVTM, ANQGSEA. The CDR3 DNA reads TGCAGCGTGACATTAGCGGGAGGGCTCGAGACCCAGTACTTC. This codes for CSVTLAGGLETQYF.

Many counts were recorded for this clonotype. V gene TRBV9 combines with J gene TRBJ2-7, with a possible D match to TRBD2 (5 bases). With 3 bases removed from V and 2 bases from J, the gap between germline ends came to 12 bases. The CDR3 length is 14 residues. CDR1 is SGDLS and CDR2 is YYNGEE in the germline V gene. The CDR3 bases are TGTGCCAGCAGCGCCCGCAGCGGTACCTACGAGCAGTACTTC. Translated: CASSARSGTYEQYF. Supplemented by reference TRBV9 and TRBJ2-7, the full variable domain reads DSGVTQTPKHLITATGQRVTLRCSPRSGDLSVYWYQQSLDQGLQFLIQYYNGEERAKGNILERFSAQQFPDLHSELNLSSLELGDSALYFCASSARSGTYEQYFGPGTRLTVT.

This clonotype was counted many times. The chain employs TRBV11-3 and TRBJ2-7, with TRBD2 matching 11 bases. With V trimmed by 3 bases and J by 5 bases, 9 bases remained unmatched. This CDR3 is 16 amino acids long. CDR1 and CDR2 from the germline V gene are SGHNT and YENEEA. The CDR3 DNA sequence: TGTGCCAGCAGCTTCTATTTTAGCGGGAGGGCCCACGAGCAGTACTTC. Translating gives CASSFYFSGRAHEQYF.

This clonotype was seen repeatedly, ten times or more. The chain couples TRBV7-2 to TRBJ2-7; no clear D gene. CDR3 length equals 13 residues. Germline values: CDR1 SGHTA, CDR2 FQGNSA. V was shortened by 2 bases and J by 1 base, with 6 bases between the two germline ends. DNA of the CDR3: TGTGCCAGCAGCTTACGGATGTCCTACGAGCAGTACTTC. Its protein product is CASSLRMSYEQYF.

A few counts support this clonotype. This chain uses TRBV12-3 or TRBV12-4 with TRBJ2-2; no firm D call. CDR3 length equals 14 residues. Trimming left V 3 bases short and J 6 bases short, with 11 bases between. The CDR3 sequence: CASSLGAKAGELFF. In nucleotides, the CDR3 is TGTGCCAGCAGTTTGGGTGCTAAGGCCGGGGAGCTGTTTTTT.

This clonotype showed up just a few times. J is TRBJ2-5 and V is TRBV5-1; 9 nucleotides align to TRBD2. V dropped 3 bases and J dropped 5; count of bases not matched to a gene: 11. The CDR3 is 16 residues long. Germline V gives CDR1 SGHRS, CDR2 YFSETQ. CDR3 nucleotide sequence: TGCGCCAGCAGCTCCGGGACTAGCTCTCGGAGCGAGACCCAGTACTTC. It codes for CASSSGTSSRSETQYF.

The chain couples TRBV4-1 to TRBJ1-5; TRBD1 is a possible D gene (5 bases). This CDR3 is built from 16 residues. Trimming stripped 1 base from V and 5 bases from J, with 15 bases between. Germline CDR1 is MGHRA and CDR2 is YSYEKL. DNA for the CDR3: TGCGCCAGCAGCCAAGTTTGGACATTTGACGATCAGCCCCAGCATTTT. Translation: CASSQVWTFDDQPQHF.

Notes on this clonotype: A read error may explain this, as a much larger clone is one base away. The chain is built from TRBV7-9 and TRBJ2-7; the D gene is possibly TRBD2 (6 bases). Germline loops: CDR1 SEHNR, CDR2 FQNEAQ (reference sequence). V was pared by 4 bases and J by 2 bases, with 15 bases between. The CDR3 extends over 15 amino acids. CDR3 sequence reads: CASSSSGGDAYEQYF. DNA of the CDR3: TGTGCCAGCAGCTCGTCCGGGGGTGATGCCTACGAGCAGTACTTC.